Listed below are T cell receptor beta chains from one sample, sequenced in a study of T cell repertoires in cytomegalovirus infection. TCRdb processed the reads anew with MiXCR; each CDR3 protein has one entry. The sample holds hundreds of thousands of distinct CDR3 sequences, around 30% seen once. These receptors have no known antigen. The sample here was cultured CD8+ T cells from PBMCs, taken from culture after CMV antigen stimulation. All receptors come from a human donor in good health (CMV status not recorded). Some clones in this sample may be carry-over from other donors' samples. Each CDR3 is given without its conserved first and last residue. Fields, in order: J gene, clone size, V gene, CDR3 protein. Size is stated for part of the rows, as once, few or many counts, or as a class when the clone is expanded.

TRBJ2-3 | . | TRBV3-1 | ASSQDRVRMEADTQY
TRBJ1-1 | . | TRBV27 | ASGTLYTEAF
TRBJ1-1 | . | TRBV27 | ASTGAGNTEAF
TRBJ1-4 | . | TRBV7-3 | ASSLKGNEKLF
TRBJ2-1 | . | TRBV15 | ATSRALGGNEQF
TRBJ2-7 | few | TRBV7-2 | ASSFGGQINEQY
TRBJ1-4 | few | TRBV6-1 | ASPYRDRGPEGEKLF
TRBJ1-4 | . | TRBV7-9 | ASSSPDRGLTYNEKLF
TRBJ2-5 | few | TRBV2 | ASPGGSGEQETQY
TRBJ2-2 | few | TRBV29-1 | SVLDPRDGYTGELF
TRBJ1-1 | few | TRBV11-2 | ASTPLTPARGSTEAF
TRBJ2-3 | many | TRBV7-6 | ASSLHPGGISTDTQY
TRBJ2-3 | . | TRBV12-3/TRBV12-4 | ASSFAWLWDTQY
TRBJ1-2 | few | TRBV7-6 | ASSPPGQISYGYT
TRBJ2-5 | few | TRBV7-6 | ASSLSIGQGQETQY
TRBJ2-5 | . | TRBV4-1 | ASSPRLAATQETQY
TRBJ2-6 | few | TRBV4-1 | ASSHTGANVLT